This is a list of T cell receptor beta chains from one sample in a study of T cell repertoires in cytomegalovirus infection. The antigens of these receptors remain unknown. TCRdb re-called the reads with MiXCR, one entry per CDR3 protein. The repertoire holds 750,000 to 900,000 distinct CDR3 sequences, with almost 30% as singletons. Material: cultured CD8+ T cells from PBMCs, obtained from culture after CMV antigen stimulation. These receptors were taken from a human donor in good health (CMV status not recorded). Some clones in this sample may be carry-over from other donors' samples. Each CDR3 is given with its conserved first and last residue. The order of the fields is V gene, CDR3 length, clone size, J gene, D gene, CDR3 protein, CDR3 DNA. A D gene is named only where the DNA matches it firmly. The size field is filled for only some rows; it gives once, few, many or a size class.

TRBV4-1	18	-	TRBJ2-6	-	CASSQDGGRFSGANVLTF	TGCGCCAGCAGCCAAGATGGGGGACGGTTCTCTGGGGCCAACGTCCTGACTTTC
TRBV11-2	16	few	TRBJ1-1	-	CASSLWGSGVNTEAFF	TGTGCCAGCAGCTTATGGGGTTCAGGGGTGAACACTGAAGCTTTCTTT
TRBV7-9	14	-	TRBJ1-5	-	CASSRPGTYQPQHF	TGTGCCAGCAGCCGACCCGGGACATATCAGCCCCAGCATTTT
TRBV11-3	13	many	TRBJ2-5	TRBD2	CASSPQGGETQYF	TGTGCCAGCAGCCCCCAGGGAGGGGAGACCCAGTACTTC
TRBV5-6	13	-	TRBJ1-2	TRBD1	CASSWTGRGGYTF	TGTGCCAGCAGCTGGACAGGGCGGGGAGGCTACACCTTC
TRBV7-2	13	few	TRBJ2-5	-	CASRVSVGETQYF	TGTGCCAGCAGAGTGAGCGTCGGGGAGACCCAGTACTTC
TRBV24-1	11	-	TRBJ2-7	-	CATRGNPEQYF	TGTGCCACCCGCGGGAATCCCGAGCAGTACTTC
TRBV20-1	15	-	TRBJ1-4	TRBD1	CSARRDREGYEKLFF	TGCAGTGCTAGGCGCGACAGGGAAGGGTATGAAAAACTGTTTTTT
TRBV7-2	15	many	TRBJ2-3	TRBD1	CASSFRTGGTDTQYF	TGTGCCAGCAGCTTCAGGACAGGGGGAACAGATACGCAGTATTTT
TRBV28	13	few	TRBJ1-1	-	CASRPPGDTEAFF	TGTGCCAGCAGGCCCCCGGGGGACACTGAAGCTTTCTTT
TRBV7-6	15	many	TRBJ1-2	TRBD1	CASSNGQGDWYGYTF	TGTGCCAGCAGCAACGGACAGGGGGATTGGTATGGCTACACCTTC
TRBV19	14	once	TRBJ1-5	-	CASRTDKRIQPQHF	TGTGCCAGTAGGACAGACAAAAGAATCCAGCCCCAGCATTTT
TRBV6-6	19	once	TRBJ2-4	-	CASSYSLAPNPPRENIQYF	TGTGCCAGCAGTTACTCCCTAGCGCCAAACCCCCCGAGGGAAAACATTCAGTACTTC
TRBV7-9	16	many	TRBJ1-2	-	CASSLGAIPTLYGYTF	TGTGCCAGCAGCTTAGGGGCGATCCCTACCCTCTATGGCTACACCTTC
TRBV20-1	14	few	TRBJ1-4	-	CSAPGGRGGEKLFF	TGCAGTGCTCCCGGGGGCAGGGGAGGGGAAAAACTGTTTTTT
TRBV10-2	15	many	TRBJ1-6	TRBD1	CASSLTGGSNSPLHF	TGCGCCAGCAGTTTGACAGGGGGAAGTAATTCACCCCTCCACTTT
TRBV7-6	16	many	TRBJ2-5	-	CASSPFRARRPETQYF	TGTGCCAGCAGCCCATTCCGGGCCCGCCGGCCAGAGACCCAGTACTTC
TRBV6-5	16	many	TRBJ2-1	-	CASSYSAYGSYNEQFF	TGTGCCAGCAGTTACTCAGCTTACGGCTCCTACAATGAGCAGTTCTTC
TRBV5-8	15	-	TRBJ2-1	TRBD1	CASSAPGQPNNEQFF	TGTGCCAGCAGCGCCCCGGGACAGCCTAACAATGAGCAGTTCTTC
TRBV7-6	13	few	TRBJ2-5	-	CASSATQRETQYF	TGTGCCAGCAGCGCGACACAAAGGGAGACCCAGTACTTC
TRBV6-5	14	many	TRBJ2-5	-	CASSYSAGQETQYF	TGTGCCAGCAGTTACTCGGCGGGGCAAGAGACCCAGTACTTC
TRBV7-9	16	many	TRBJ2-2	TRBD1	CASSSRQGLNTGELFF	TGTGCCAGCAGCTCCAGACAGGGCCTCAACACCGGGGAGCTGTTTTTT
TRBV5-1	16	-	TRBJ1-4	-	CASSVEGARANEKLFF	TGCGCCAGCAGCGTCGAAGGCGCCAGGGCCAATGAAAAACTGTTTTTT
TRBV23-1	18	-	TRBJ1-2	-	CASSQSPAGTLPPYGYTF	TGCGCCAGCAGTCAATCCCCCGCCGGGACCCTGCCTCCCTATGGCTACACCTTC
TRBV7-6	15	-	TRBJ1-1	-	CASSKEGGWDTEAFF	TGTGCCAGCAGCAAAGAGGGGGGCTGGGACACTGAAGCTTTCTTT
TRBV15	16	-	TRBJ2-2	TRBD1	CATSRVRQGPAGELFF	TGTGCCACCAGCAGAGTCAGACAGGGCCCGGCCGGGGAGCTGTTTTTT
TRBV7-3	14	few	TRBJ2-2	-	CASSLLAHTGELFF	TGTGCCAGCAGCTTACTAGCTCACACCGGGGAGCTGTTTTTT
TRBV9	13	few	TRBJ2-3	-	CASSVGDSGTQYF	TGTGCCAGCAGCGTAGGGGACTCCGGGACGCAGTATTTT
TRBV2	15	-	TRBJ2-3	TRBD1	CASTEGQGVTDTQYF	TGTGCCAGCACCGAAGGACAGGGAGTCACAGATACGCAGTATTTT
TRBV28	18	-	TRBJ2-1	-	CASSFPDRLSPSYNEQFF	TGTGCCAGCAGTTTCCCGGACCGCCTTTCCCCTTCCTACAATGAGCAGTTCTTC
TRBV7-9	12	-	TRBJ2-5	-	CASSSLFETQYF	TGTGCCAGCAGCTCACTGTTTGAGACCCAGTACTTC
TRBV27	15	few	TRBJ1-6	-	CASSLLTGTNSPLHF	TGTGCCAGCAGTTTACTTACGGGGACTAATTCACCCCTCCACTTT
TRBV6-5	15	few	TRBJ2-5	-	CASSYAGWTEETQYF	TGTGCCAGCAGTTATGCCGGGTGGACGGAGGAGACCCAGTACTTC
TRBV3-1	18	-	TRBJ1-6	TRBD1	CASSHRTGARSYNSPLHF	TGTGCCAGCAGCCACAGGACAGGCGCCCGCTCCTATAATTCACCCCTCCACTTT
TRBV4-3	14	few	TRBJ2-5	-	CASSQERGVETQYF	TGCGCCAGCAGCCAGGAAAGGGGTGTGGAGACCCAGTACTTC
TRBV6-2/TRBV6-3	16	-	TRBJ1-5	-	CASSYAGAYSNQPQHF	TGTGCCAGCAGTTATGCGGGGGCCTATAGCAATCAGCCCCAGCATTTT
TRBV7-4	16	-	TRBJ2-1	TRBD2	CASSLALAGGRAEQFF	TGTGCCAGCAGCTTAGCGCTAGCGGGGGGCCGGGCTGAGCAGTTCTTC
TRBV7-3	16	many	TRBJ2-1	TRBD1	CASSLYAQGVYNEQFF	TGTGCCAGCAGCTTATATGCACAGGGGGTCTACAATGAGCAGTTCTTC
TRBV11-2	17	-	TRBJ2-3	-	CASSLVLAGDPTDTQYF	TGTGCCAGCAGCTTAGTCCTGGCAGGGGATCCCACAGATACGCAGTATTTT
TRBV20-1	12	-	TRBJ1-2	-	CSAADSNYGYTF	TGCAGTGCTGCGGATTCAAACTATGGCTACACCTTC
TRBV7-9	14	few	TRBJ2-5	TRBD1	CASSRQGIQETQYF	TGTGCCAGCAGCCGACAGGGAATCCAAGAGACCCAGTACTTC
TRBV6-1	13	-	TRBJ1-1	TRBD1	CASRSGGSAEAFF	TGTGCCAGCAGATCAGGGGGCAGCGCTGAAGCTTTCTTT
TRBV7-6	14	many	TRBJ2-1	-	CASSLSRGYNEQFF	TGTGCCAGCAGCTTATCGCGGGGCTACAATGAGCAGTTCTTC
TRBV5-6	14	-	TRBJ2-1	TRBD2	CASSIILARNEQFF	TGTGCCAGCAGCATAATACTAGCGAGGAATGAGCAGTTCTTC
TRBV7-9	15	few	TRBJ1-4	-	CASSLEAGAREKLFF	TGTGCCAGCAGCTTAGAGGCTGGGGCCAGGGAAAAACTGTTTTTT
TRBV6-5	14	many	TRBJ1-1	TRBD1	CASSYTGVGGEAFF	TGTGCCAGCAGTTACACAGGGGTAGGGGGTGAAGCTTTCTTT
TRBV11-1	15	-	TRBJ2-4	-	CASSLGAGRKNIQYF	TGTGCCAGCAGCTTAGGGGCAGGCCGTAAAAACATTCAGTACTTC
TRBV10-3	18	-	TRBJ1-2	-	CAISDLLIGPPPNYGYTF	TGTGCCATCAGTGACCTCCTCATTGGGCCTCCTCCTAACTATGGCTACACCTTC
TRBV4-3	14	-	TRBJ2-3	-	CASSQDRPADTQYF	TGCGCCAGCAGCCAAGATCGGCCGGCAGATACGCAGTATTTT
TRBV10-3	13	many	TRBJ2-5	-	CASGVRVGETQYF	TGTGCCTCCGGGGTCAGGGTTGGGGAGACCCAGTACTTC
TRBV12-3/TRBV12-4	16	-	TRBJ2-3	TRBD2	CASSWATSGGTDTQYF	TGTGCCAGCAGTTGGGCGACTAGCGGGGGCACAGATACGCAGTATTTT
TRBV4-1	16	-	TRBJ2-2	TRBD2	CASSQVPGGETGELFF	TGTGCCAGCAGCCAAGTTCCGGGGGGGGAGACCGGGGAGCTGTTTTTT
TRBV27	14	-	TRBJ1-6	TRBD1	CASSPGTEDSPLHF	TGTGCCAGCAGTCCCGGGACAGAGGATTCACCCCTCCACTTT